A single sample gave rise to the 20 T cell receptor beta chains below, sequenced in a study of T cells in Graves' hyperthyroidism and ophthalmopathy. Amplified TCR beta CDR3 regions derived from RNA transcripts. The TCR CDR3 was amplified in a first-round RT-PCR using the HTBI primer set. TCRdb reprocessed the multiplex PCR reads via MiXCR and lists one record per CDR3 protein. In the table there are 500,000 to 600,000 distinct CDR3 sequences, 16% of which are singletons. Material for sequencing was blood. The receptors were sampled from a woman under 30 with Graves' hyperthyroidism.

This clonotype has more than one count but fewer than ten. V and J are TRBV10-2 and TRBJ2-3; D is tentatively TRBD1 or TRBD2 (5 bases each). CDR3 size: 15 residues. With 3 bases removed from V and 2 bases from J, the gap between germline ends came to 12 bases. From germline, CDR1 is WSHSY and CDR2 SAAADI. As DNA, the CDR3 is TGCGCCAGCAGTGATGGGGACCTTATCACAGATACGCAGTATTTT. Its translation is CASSDGDLITDTQYF.

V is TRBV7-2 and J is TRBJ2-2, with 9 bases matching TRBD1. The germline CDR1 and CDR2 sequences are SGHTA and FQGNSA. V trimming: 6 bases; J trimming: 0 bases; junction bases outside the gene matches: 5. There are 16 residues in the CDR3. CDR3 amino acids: CASRQRQGANTGELFF. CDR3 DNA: TGTGCCAGCAGGCAACGACAGGGGGCGAACACCGGGGAGCTGTTTTTT.

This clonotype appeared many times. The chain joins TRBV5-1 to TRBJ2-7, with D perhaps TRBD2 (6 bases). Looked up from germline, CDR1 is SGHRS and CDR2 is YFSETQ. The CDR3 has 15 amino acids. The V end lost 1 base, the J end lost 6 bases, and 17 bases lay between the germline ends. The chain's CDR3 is CASSLFRERVGEQYF. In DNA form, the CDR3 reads TGCGCCAGCAGCTTGTTCCGGGAGAGGGTAGGCGAGCAGTACTTC.

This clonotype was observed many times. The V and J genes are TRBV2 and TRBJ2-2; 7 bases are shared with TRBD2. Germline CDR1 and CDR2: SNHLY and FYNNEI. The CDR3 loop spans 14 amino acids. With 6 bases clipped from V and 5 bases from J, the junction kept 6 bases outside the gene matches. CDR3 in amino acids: CASRAGSRTGELFF. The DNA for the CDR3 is TGTGCCAGCAGAGCGGGATCGCGGACCGGGGAGCTGTTTTTT.

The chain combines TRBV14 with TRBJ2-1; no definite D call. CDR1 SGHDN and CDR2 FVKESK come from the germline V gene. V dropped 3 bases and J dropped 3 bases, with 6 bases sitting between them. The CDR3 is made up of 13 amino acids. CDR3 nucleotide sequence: TGTGCCAGCAGCCAGGGTCTCTACAATGAGCAGTTCTTC. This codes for CASSQGLYNEQFF.

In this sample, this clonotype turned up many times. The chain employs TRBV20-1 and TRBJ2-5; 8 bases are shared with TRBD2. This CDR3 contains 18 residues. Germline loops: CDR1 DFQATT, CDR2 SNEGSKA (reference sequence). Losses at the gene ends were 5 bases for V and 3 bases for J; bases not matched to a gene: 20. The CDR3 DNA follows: TGCAGTGCTTTCTCACACCACGAGCGGGAGCGCCATAAAGAGACCCAGTACTTC. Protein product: CSAFSHHERERHKETQYF.

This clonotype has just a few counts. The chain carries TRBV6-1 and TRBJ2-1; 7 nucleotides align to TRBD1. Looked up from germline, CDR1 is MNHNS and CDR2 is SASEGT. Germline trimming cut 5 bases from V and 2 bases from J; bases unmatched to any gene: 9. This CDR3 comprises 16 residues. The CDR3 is CASSPATGTPYNEQFF. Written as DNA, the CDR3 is TGTGCCAGCAGTCCGGCGACAGGGACCCCCTACAATGAGCAGTTCTTC.

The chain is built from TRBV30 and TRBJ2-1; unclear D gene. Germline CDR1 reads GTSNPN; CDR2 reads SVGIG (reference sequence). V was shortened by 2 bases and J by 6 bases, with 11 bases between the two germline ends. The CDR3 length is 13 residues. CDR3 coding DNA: TGTGCCTGGAGTCCCGGCTACGGCAATGAGCAGTTCTTC. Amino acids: CAWSPGYGNEQFF. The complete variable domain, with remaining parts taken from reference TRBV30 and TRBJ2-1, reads SQTIHQWPATLVQPVGSPLSLECTVEGTSNPNLYWYRQAAGRGLQLLFYSVGIGQISSEVPQNLSASRPQDRQFILSSKKLLLSDSGFYLCAWSPGYGNEQFFGPGTRLTVL.

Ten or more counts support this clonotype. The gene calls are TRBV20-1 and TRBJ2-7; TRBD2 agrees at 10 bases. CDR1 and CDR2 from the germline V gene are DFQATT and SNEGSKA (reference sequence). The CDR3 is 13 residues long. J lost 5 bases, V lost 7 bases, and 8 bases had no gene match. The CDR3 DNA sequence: TGCAGTGGGGGGCTAGCGGGAGAACACGAGCAGTACTTC. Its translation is CSGGLAGEHEQYF.

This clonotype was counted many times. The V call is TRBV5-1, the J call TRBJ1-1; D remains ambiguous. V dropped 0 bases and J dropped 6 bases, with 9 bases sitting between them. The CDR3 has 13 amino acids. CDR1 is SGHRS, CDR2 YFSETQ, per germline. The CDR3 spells CASSLGGSAEAFF. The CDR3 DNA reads TGCGCCAGCAGCTTGGGAGGGAGCGCTGAAGCTTTCTTT.

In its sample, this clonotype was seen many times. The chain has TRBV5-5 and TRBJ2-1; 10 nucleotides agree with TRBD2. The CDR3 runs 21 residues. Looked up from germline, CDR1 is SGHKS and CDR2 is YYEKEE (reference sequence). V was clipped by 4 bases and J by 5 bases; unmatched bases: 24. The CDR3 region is CASSGTSGGQLLAGVNNEQFF. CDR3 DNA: TGTGCCAGCAGCGGCACGTCCGGGGGACAGCTCCTAGCGGGGGTTAACAATGAGCAGTTCTTC.

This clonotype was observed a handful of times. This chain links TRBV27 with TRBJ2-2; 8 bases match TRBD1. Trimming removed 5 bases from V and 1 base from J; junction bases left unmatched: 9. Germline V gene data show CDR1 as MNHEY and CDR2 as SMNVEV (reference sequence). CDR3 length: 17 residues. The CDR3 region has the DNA TGTGCCAGCAGTCTTTATACCGGGACAGGGAACACCGGGGAGCTGTTTTTT. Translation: CASSLYTGTGNTGELFF.

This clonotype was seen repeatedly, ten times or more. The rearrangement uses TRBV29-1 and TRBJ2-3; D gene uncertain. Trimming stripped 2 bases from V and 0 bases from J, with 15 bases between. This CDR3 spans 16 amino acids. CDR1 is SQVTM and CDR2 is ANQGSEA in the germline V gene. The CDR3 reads CSVERYASASTDTQYF. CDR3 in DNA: TGCAGCGTTGAACGTTACGCGTCGGCAAGCACAGATACGCAGTATTTT.

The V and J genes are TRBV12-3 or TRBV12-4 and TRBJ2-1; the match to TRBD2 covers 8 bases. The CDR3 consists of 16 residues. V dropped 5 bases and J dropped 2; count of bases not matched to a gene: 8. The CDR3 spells CASSNRAGAPYNEQFF. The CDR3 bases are TGTGCCAGCAGTAATAGAGCGGGAGCCCCCTACAATGAGCAGTTCTTC.

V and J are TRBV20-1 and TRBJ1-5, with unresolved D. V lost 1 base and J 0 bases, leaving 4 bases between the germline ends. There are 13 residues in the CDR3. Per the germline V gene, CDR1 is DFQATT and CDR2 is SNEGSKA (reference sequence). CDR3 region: CSARVNSNQPQHF. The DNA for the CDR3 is TGCAGTGCTAGAGTTAATAGCAATCAGCCCCAGCATTTT.

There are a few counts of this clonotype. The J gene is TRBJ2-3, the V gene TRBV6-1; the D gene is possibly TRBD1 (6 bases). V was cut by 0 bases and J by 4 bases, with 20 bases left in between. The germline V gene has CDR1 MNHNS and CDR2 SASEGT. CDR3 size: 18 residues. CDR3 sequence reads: CASSEALIGQGTSDTQYF. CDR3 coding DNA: TGTGCCAGCAGTGAAGCTCTGATTGGGCAGGGGACGTCAGATACGCAGTATTTT.

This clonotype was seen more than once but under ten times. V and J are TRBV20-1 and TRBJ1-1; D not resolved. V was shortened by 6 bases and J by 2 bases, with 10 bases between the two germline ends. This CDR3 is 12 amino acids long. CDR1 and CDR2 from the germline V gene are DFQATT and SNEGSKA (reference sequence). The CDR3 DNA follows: TGCAGTGCCAAGCGCGGAAACACTGAAGCTTTCTTT. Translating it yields CSAKRGNTEAFF.

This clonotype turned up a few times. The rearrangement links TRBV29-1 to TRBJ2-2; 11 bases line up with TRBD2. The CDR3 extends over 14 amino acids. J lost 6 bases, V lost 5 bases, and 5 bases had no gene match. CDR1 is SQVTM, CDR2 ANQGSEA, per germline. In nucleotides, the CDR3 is TGCAGCGTTCGCCTAGCGGGAGGCCCCGGGGAGCTGTTTTTT. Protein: CSVRLAGGPGELFF.

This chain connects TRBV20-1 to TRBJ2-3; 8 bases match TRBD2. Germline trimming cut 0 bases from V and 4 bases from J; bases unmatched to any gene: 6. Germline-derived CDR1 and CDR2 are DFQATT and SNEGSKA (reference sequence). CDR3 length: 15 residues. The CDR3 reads CSARDLGRASDTQYF. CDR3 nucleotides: TGCAGTGCTAGAGATCTCGGGAGGGCCTCAGATACGCAGTATTTT.

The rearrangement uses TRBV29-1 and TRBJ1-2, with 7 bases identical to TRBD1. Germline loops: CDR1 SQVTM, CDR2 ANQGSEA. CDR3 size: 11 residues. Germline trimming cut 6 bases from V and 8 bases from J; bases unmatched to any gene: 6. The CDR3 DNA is TGCAGCGTCAACAGGGGCAACGGCTACACCTTC. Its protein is CSVNRGNGYTF.